The next 6 T cell receptor beta chains were all read from a single sample in a study of identifying expanded T cells in peripheral blood. Only in-frame clones appear in the TCRdb table, and some are missing; sequencing was by immunoSEQ multiplex PCR. Of some 90,000 clones in the sample, approximately 86% were seen once. The sequenced sample was blood. The origin of the receptors is a person aged 18 to 75 in good health.

The genes are TRBV18 and TRBJ1-6; D is unclear. CDR1 and CDR2 from the germline V gene are KGHSH and LQKENI. CDR3 length: 13 amino acids. V was clipped by 2 bases and J by 7 bases, with 6 bases between them. Here the CDR3 reads CASSPGNNSPLHF. For the CDR3, the DNA is TGTGCCAGCTCACCAGGGAACAATTCACCCCTCCACTTT. Together with reference TRBV18 and TRBJ1-6, the CDR3 gives the full variable domain: NAGVMQNPRHLVRRRGQEARLRCSPMKGHSHVYWYRQLPEEGLKFMVYLQKENIIDESGMPKERFSAEFPKEGPSILRIQQVVRGDSAAYFCASSPGNNSPLHFGNGTRLTVT.

The CDR3 sequence: CAWTQYSNQPQHF. The CDR3 coding sequence is TGTGCCTGGACCCAGTACAGCAATCAGCCCCAGCATTTT. The rearrangement joins TRBV30 to TRBJ1-5; no clear D gene. The CDR3 is 13 residues long. Trimming removed 4 bases at V and 1 base at J, with 8 bases between. The germline gives CDR1 GTSNPN, CDR2 SVGIG (reference sequence).

J is TRBJ2-2 and V is TRBV9; 8 nucleotides match TRBD1. Looked up from germline, CDR1 is SGDLS and CDR2 is YYNGEE. Trimming at V came to 6 bases and at J to 1 base, leaving 8 bases not matched to a gene. The CDR3 length is 16 residues. CDR3 nucleotide sequence: TGTGCCAGCAACCCAAGAGGGACAGGGAACACCGGGGAGCTGTTTTTT. Its translation: CASNPRGTGNTGELFF.

CDR3 DNA sequence: TGCGCCAGCAGCCAGGGACAGGGAACCCTTAATGGCTACACCTTC. It encodes CASSQGQGTLNGYTF. The chain joins TRBV4-3 to TRBJ1-2; 9 bases are a match to TRBD1. The CDR3 length is 15 residues. The V and J ends lost 3 bases and 6 bases, in that order; junction bases with no gene match: 8. Per germline, CDR1 LGHNA and CDR2 YSLEER.

This rearrangement joins TRBV5-1 to TRBJ1-1, with D perhaps matching TRBD1 (6 bases). This CDR3 contains 14 residues. Germline CDR1 and CDR2: SGHRS and YFSETQ. Trimming removed 2 bases at V and 5 bases at J, with 13 bases between. As DNA, the CDR3 is TGCGCCAGCAGCTTAGAACAGGGCCGGACTGAAGCTTTCTTT. This translates into CASSLEQGRTEAFF.

This clone was recorded once. The chain joins TRBV2 to TRBJ2-5; the match to TRBD1 covers 8 bases. CDR1 is SNHLY, CDR2 FYNNEI, per germline. The CDR3 extends over 15 amino acids. V shed 7 bases and J 5 bases; nucleotides not matched to a gene: 12. The CDR3 reads CASTGGQGAWETQYF. The CDR3 DNA follows: TGTGCCAGCACCGGAGGACAGGGAGCTTGGGAGACCCAGTACTTC.